This passage covers 27 T cell receptor beta chains from one sample sequenced in a study of control samples from healthy donors and cancer patients. TCRdb's copy holds only in-frame clones and misses some; the assay was immunoSEQ multiplex PCR. The sample holds 100,000 to 150,000 clones, about 83% seen once. Sequenced: blood. The receptors come from a man aged 30 to 39 in good health.

The gene calls are TRBV12-5 and TRBJ2-5, with 8 bases fitting TRBD2. Germline CDR1 is LGHNT and CDR2 is FRNRAP. V lost 3 bases, J lost 4 bases, and 7 bases stayed unmatched. The CDR3 has 15 amino acids. CDR3 protein: CASGLPLAGGETQYF. The CDR3 bases are TGTGCTAGTGGTTTACCCCTGGCGGGGGGAGAGACCCAGTACTTC.

The CDR3 region is CASSMAHSNYGYTF. The CDR3 nucleotides are TGTGCCAGTAGTATGGCCCATAGTAACTATGGCTACACCTTC. This chain links TRBV19 with TRBJ1-2; the D is unclear. Trimming stripped 3 bases from V and 1 base from J, with 9 bases between. The CDR3 runs to 14 residues. From germline, CDR1 is LNHDA and CDR2 SQIVND (reference sequence).

The V call is TRBV30, the J call TRBJ1-1; D may be TRBD1 (6 bases). Germline V lookup: CDR1 GTSNPN, CDR2 SVGIG (reference sequence). V was cut by 0 bases and J by 1 base, with 6 bases left in between. CDR3 length equals 13 residues. The CDR3 nucleotides read TGTGCCTGGAGTGTAGGGGGGAACACTGAAGCTTTCTTT. This gives the protein CAWSVGGNTEAFF.

This clone was recorded a few times. This chain joins TRBV3-1 (or the pseudogene TRBV3-2) and TRBJ1-2; no clear D. Trimming took 1 base from V and 4 from J, leaving 7 bases between them. Germline assignment: CDR1 LGHDT and CDR2 YNNKEL (reference sequence). This CDR3 has 13 residues. The CDR3 DNA follows: TGTGCCAGCAGCCAAGCCCAGAGCTATGGCTACACCTTC. Protein: CASSQAQSYGYTF.

V and J are TRBV10-1 and TRBJ1-2; D is perhaps TRBD1 (5 bases). V dropped 3 bases and J dropped 7 bases, with 9 bases sitting between them. This CDR3 comprises 12 residues. Germline CDR1 WNHNN, CDR2 SYGVQD (reference sequence). The CDR3: CASSDSGTGYTF. The CDR3 DNA is TGCGCCAGCAGTGATTCAGGGACTGGCTACACCTTC.

The J gene is TRBJ2-3, the V gene TRBV30, with D tentatively TRBD1 or TRBD2 (6 bases each). Germline lookup yields CDR1 GTSNPN and CDR2 SVGIG (reference sequence). The CDR3 covers 15 residues. Trimming took 0 bases from V and 1 from J, leaving 11 bases between them. CDR3 nucleotide sequence: TGTGCCTGGAGTGTATGGGGGGCCGGCACAGATACGCAGTATTTT. Protein product: CAWSVWGAGTDTQYF.

The genes are TRBV10-2 and TRBJ1-2, with D hard to call. The CDR3 is made up of 14 amino acids. Trimming stripped 3 bases from V and 1 base from J, with 9 bases between. The germline CDR1 and CDR2 sequences are WSHSY and SAAADI. The CDR3 nucleotides read TGCGCCAGCAGTGACCTCGGGTTTAACTATGGCTACACCTTC. It yields the protein CASSDLGFNYGYTF.

This chain connects TRBV18 to TRBJ2-1, with 9 bases matching TRBD2. The CDR3 sequence is 15 residues long. V dropped 2 bases and J dropped 4; count of bases not matched to a gene: 3. Germline CDR1 reads KGHSH; CDR2 reads LQKENI. Here the CDR3 reads CASSPASGVYNEQFF. The CDR3 region has the DNA TGTGCCAGCTCACCAGCTAGCGGGGTTTACAATGAGCAGTTCTTC.

The chain couples TRBV13 to TRBJ1-3, with D possibly TRBD1 on 6 matching bases. Deletions cut 1 base from V and 4 bases from J, with 11 bases between. This CDR3 region has 15 residues. Germline V gives CDR1 PRHDT, CDR2 FYEKMQ (reference sequence). Here the CDR3 reads CASSLDRVAGNTIYF. In nucleotides, the CDR3 is TGTGCCAGCAGCTTAGACAGGGTCGCCGGAAACACCATATATTTT.

This chain links TRBV30 with TRBJ1-3; D call uncertain. The germline CDR1 and CDR2 sequences are GTSNPN and SVGIG (reference sequence). With 4 bases removed from V and 3 bases from J, the gap between germline ends came to 10 bases. The CDR3 sequence is 13 residues long. CDR3 region: CAWKEELGNTIYF. In DNA form, the CDR3 reads TGTGCCTGGAAAGAAGAGCTTGGAAACACCATATATTTT.

V gene TRBV5-8 combines with J gene TRBJ1-1, with 8 bases fitting TRBD1. After removal of 4 bases from V and 4 bases from J, the junction contained 6 bases not matched to a gene. There are 14 residues in the CDR3. In germline, CDR1 is SGHTS, CDR2 YDEGEE. The CDR3 reads CASSTRQGSTEAFF. The CDR3 nucleotides read TGTGCCAGCAGCACCCGACAGGGGAGCACTGAAGCTTTCTTT.

In its sample, this clone was seen many times. The CDR3 reads CAISESERNQPQHF. CDR3 nucleotide sequence: TGTGCCATCAGTGAGTCGGAAAGAAATCAGCCCCAGCATTTT. The chain links TRBV10-3 to TRBJ1-5; D gene uncertain. The CDR3 contains 14 residues. Trimming removed 0 bases at V and 4 bases at J, with 7 bases between. CDR1 and CDR2 from the germline V gene are ENHRY and SYGVKD.

For the CDR3, the DNA is TGTGCCAGCAGAGGTTATACAGGGGAAGACGAGCAGTACGTC. Encoded protein: CASRGYTGEDEQYV. The gene calls are TRBV2 and TRBJ2-7; 7 positions agree with TRBD1. CDR1 is SNHLY, CDR2 FYNNEI, per germline. The CDR3 runs to 14 residues. V was clipped by 6 bases and J by 5 bases; unmatched bases: 10.

The rearrangement uses TRBV27 and TRBJ1-5; D gene ambiguous. V lost 3 bases to trimming and J lost 3 bases, with 9 bases between them. The CDR3 covers 14 residues. Germline V lookup: CDR1 MNHEY, CDR2 SMNVEV (reference sequence). The CDR3 coding sequence is TGTGCCAGCAGTTTTCTGGGTGACAATCAGCCCCAGCATTTT. Protein product: CASSFLGDNQPQHF.

CDR3 amino acids: CASSSLQGKWNEQFF. CDR3 nucleotide sequence: TGTGCCAGCAGCTCTCTACAGGGGAAATGGAATGAGCAGTTCTTC. This chain joins TRBV11-2 and TRBJ2-1; 7 positions match TRBD1. Germline lookup yields CDR1 SGHAT and CDR2 FQNNGV. The V gene end was trimmed by 4 bases and the J gene end by 7 bases; junction bases not matched to a gene: 10. The CDR3 has 15 residues.

V is TRBV18 and J is TRBJ1-3; D unclear. Trimming removed 3 bases at V and 4 bases at J, with 10 bases between. CDR3 size: 14 residues. CDR1 and CDR2 from the germline V gene are KGHSH and LQKENI. The CDR3 nucleotides read TGTGCCAGCTCACCCGAGACACTAGGAAACACCATATATTTT. This gives the protein CASSPETLGNTIYF. The whole variable domain, filled in from reference TRBV18 and TRBJ1-3, reads NAGVMQNPRHLVRRRGQEARLRCSPMKGHSHVYWYRQLPEEGLKFMVYLQKENIIDESGMPKERFSAEFPKEGPSILRIQQVVRGDSAAYFCASSPETLGNTIYFGEGSWLTVV.

The J gene is TRBJ2-7, the V gene TRBV5-1, with D hard to call. Germline V gives CDR1 SGHRS, CDR2 YFSETQ. Trimming stripped 0 bases from V and 1 base from J, with 8 bases between. The CDR3 extends over 14 amino acids. The CDR3 protein is CASSLDSTSYEQYF. CDR3 DNA: TGCGCCAGCAGCTTGGACAGCACTTCCTACGAGCAGTACTTC.

The CDR3 bases are TGTGCCAGCAGGGCAGAGTACAATGAGCAGTTCTTC. This encodes CASRAEYNEQFF. The chain couples TRBV6-5 to TRBJ2-1, with unresolved D. This CDR3 region has 12 residues. Trimming pared 6 bases from V and 4 bases from J, leaving 7 bases between. From germline, CDR1 is MNHEY and CDR2 SVGAGI.

This clone showed up just a few times. The chain recombines TRBV6-1 with TRBJ2-7; D not certain. Germline values: CDR1 MNHNS, CDR2 SASEGT. Trimming left V 3 bases short and J 1 base short, with 16 bases between. The CDR3 spans 16 residues. The CDR3 sequence: CASSDDGMVFSYEQYF. The CDR3, as DNA: TGTGCCAGCAGTGATGATGGGATGGTGTTTTCCTACGAGCAGTACTTC.

The V and J genes are TRBV2 and TRBJ1-2, with 7 bases matching TRBD1. This CDR3 is 16 amino acids long. With V trimmed by 5 bases and J by 8 bases, 17 bases remained unmatched. Germline CDR1 SNHLY, CDR2 FYNNEI. CDR3 coding DNA: TGTGCCAGCAGTCTTCCCTCCCGAGGGGGCGGAAGCGGCTACACCTTC. This encodes CASSLPSRGGGSGYTF.

This rearrangement joins TRBV5-1 to TRBJ2-2; 11 nucleotides match TRBD1. The germline CDR1 and CDR2 sequences are SGHRS and YFSETQ. V shed 4 bases and J 3 bases; nucleotides not matched to a gene: 2. This CDR3 is built from 15 residues. CDR3: CASSRGQGDTGELFF. CDR3 coding DNA: TGCGCCAGCAGCCGGGGACAGGGGGACACCGGGGAGCTGTTTTTT.

V gene TRBV30 combines with J gene TRBJ1-3, with D possibly being TRBD1 (5 bases). The CDR3 has 16 residues. The germline V gene encodes CDR1 GTSNPN and CDR2 SVGIG (reference sequence). Trimming removed 3 bases at V and 0 bases at J, with 15 bases between. The CDR3 loop reads CAWSPGRTSSGNTIYF. The CDR3 bases are TGTGCCTGGAGCCCGGGACGCACTAGCTCTGGAAACACCATATATTTT. The complete variable domain, with remaining parts taken from reference TRBV30 and TRBJ1-3, reads SQTIHQWPATLVQPVGSPLSLECTVEGTSNPNLYWYRQAAGRGLQLLFYSVGIGQISSEVPQNLSASRPQDRQFILSSKKLLLSDSGFYLCAWSPGRTSSGNTIYFGEGSWLTVV.

In its sample, this clone was seen a few times. The chain recombines TRBV29-1 with TRBJ2-6; 8 bases map to TRBD1. CDR1 and CDR2 from the germline V gene are SQVTM and ANQGSEA. The junction had 3 bases not matched to a gene; V was cut back by 5 bases and J by 0 bases. This CDR3 is built from 15 residues. CDR3 loop: CSVRQGSSGANVLTF. In nucleotides, the CDR3 is TGCAGCGTTCGACAGGGGAGCTCTGGGGCCAACGTCCTGACTTTC.

The chain couples TRBV10-3 to TRBJ1-5; weak D call: TRBD1 (5 bases). V lost 2 bases to trimming and J lost 6 bases, with 8 bases between them. The germline V gene encodes CDR1 ENHRY and CDR2 SYGVKD. The CDR3 totals 13 residues. The CDR3 nucleotides read TGTGCCATCAGTGAGGAGGGGACTCAGCCCCAGCATTTT. Translating gives CAISEEGTQPQHF.

The chain has TRBV18 and TRBJ2-3, with 10 positions matching TRBD1. Trimming cost V 5 bases and J 4 bases; bases outside gene matches: 6. The CDR3 has 15 amino acids. The germline gives CDR1 KGHSH, CDR2 LQKENI. CDR3 bases: TGTGCCAGCTCAGCCGGGACAGGGGCCCCAGATACGCAGTATTTT. Its translation: CASSAGTGAPDTQYF.

The V and J genes are TRBV29-1 and TRBJ1-5; 11 bases agree with TRBD1. This CDR3 has 18 amino acids. Germline lookup yields CDR1 SQVTM and CDR2 ANQGSEA. J lost 2 bases, V lost 0 bases, and 9 bases had no gene match. The CDR3 nucleotides are TGCAGCGTTGAAGATCGCCAGGGACAGGGGGATGGCAATCAGCCCCAGCATTTT. This gives the protein CSVEDRQGQGDGNQPQHF. The full variable domain, in which reference TRBV29-1 and TRBJ1-5 provide the parts outside the CDR3, is SAVISQKPSRDICQRGTSLTIQCQVDSQVTMMFWYRQQPGQSLTLIATANQGSEATYESGFVIDKFPISRPNLTFSTLTVSNMSPEDSSIYLCSVEDRQGQGDGNQPQHFGDGTRLSIL.

V gene TRBV3-1 (or the pseudogene TRBV3-2) combines with J gene TRBJ2-3; 15 nucleotides line up with TRBD2. J was trimmed by 6 bases and V by 3 bases; bases with no gene match: 10. CDR3 length equals 18 residues. Germline V gene data show CDR1 as LGHDT and CDR2 as YNNKEL (reference sequence). DNA of the CDR3: TGTGCCAGCAGCCATCTCCGGACTAGCGGGGGGGCCGAGGATACGCAGTATTTT. Translation: CASSHLRTSGGAEDTQYF.